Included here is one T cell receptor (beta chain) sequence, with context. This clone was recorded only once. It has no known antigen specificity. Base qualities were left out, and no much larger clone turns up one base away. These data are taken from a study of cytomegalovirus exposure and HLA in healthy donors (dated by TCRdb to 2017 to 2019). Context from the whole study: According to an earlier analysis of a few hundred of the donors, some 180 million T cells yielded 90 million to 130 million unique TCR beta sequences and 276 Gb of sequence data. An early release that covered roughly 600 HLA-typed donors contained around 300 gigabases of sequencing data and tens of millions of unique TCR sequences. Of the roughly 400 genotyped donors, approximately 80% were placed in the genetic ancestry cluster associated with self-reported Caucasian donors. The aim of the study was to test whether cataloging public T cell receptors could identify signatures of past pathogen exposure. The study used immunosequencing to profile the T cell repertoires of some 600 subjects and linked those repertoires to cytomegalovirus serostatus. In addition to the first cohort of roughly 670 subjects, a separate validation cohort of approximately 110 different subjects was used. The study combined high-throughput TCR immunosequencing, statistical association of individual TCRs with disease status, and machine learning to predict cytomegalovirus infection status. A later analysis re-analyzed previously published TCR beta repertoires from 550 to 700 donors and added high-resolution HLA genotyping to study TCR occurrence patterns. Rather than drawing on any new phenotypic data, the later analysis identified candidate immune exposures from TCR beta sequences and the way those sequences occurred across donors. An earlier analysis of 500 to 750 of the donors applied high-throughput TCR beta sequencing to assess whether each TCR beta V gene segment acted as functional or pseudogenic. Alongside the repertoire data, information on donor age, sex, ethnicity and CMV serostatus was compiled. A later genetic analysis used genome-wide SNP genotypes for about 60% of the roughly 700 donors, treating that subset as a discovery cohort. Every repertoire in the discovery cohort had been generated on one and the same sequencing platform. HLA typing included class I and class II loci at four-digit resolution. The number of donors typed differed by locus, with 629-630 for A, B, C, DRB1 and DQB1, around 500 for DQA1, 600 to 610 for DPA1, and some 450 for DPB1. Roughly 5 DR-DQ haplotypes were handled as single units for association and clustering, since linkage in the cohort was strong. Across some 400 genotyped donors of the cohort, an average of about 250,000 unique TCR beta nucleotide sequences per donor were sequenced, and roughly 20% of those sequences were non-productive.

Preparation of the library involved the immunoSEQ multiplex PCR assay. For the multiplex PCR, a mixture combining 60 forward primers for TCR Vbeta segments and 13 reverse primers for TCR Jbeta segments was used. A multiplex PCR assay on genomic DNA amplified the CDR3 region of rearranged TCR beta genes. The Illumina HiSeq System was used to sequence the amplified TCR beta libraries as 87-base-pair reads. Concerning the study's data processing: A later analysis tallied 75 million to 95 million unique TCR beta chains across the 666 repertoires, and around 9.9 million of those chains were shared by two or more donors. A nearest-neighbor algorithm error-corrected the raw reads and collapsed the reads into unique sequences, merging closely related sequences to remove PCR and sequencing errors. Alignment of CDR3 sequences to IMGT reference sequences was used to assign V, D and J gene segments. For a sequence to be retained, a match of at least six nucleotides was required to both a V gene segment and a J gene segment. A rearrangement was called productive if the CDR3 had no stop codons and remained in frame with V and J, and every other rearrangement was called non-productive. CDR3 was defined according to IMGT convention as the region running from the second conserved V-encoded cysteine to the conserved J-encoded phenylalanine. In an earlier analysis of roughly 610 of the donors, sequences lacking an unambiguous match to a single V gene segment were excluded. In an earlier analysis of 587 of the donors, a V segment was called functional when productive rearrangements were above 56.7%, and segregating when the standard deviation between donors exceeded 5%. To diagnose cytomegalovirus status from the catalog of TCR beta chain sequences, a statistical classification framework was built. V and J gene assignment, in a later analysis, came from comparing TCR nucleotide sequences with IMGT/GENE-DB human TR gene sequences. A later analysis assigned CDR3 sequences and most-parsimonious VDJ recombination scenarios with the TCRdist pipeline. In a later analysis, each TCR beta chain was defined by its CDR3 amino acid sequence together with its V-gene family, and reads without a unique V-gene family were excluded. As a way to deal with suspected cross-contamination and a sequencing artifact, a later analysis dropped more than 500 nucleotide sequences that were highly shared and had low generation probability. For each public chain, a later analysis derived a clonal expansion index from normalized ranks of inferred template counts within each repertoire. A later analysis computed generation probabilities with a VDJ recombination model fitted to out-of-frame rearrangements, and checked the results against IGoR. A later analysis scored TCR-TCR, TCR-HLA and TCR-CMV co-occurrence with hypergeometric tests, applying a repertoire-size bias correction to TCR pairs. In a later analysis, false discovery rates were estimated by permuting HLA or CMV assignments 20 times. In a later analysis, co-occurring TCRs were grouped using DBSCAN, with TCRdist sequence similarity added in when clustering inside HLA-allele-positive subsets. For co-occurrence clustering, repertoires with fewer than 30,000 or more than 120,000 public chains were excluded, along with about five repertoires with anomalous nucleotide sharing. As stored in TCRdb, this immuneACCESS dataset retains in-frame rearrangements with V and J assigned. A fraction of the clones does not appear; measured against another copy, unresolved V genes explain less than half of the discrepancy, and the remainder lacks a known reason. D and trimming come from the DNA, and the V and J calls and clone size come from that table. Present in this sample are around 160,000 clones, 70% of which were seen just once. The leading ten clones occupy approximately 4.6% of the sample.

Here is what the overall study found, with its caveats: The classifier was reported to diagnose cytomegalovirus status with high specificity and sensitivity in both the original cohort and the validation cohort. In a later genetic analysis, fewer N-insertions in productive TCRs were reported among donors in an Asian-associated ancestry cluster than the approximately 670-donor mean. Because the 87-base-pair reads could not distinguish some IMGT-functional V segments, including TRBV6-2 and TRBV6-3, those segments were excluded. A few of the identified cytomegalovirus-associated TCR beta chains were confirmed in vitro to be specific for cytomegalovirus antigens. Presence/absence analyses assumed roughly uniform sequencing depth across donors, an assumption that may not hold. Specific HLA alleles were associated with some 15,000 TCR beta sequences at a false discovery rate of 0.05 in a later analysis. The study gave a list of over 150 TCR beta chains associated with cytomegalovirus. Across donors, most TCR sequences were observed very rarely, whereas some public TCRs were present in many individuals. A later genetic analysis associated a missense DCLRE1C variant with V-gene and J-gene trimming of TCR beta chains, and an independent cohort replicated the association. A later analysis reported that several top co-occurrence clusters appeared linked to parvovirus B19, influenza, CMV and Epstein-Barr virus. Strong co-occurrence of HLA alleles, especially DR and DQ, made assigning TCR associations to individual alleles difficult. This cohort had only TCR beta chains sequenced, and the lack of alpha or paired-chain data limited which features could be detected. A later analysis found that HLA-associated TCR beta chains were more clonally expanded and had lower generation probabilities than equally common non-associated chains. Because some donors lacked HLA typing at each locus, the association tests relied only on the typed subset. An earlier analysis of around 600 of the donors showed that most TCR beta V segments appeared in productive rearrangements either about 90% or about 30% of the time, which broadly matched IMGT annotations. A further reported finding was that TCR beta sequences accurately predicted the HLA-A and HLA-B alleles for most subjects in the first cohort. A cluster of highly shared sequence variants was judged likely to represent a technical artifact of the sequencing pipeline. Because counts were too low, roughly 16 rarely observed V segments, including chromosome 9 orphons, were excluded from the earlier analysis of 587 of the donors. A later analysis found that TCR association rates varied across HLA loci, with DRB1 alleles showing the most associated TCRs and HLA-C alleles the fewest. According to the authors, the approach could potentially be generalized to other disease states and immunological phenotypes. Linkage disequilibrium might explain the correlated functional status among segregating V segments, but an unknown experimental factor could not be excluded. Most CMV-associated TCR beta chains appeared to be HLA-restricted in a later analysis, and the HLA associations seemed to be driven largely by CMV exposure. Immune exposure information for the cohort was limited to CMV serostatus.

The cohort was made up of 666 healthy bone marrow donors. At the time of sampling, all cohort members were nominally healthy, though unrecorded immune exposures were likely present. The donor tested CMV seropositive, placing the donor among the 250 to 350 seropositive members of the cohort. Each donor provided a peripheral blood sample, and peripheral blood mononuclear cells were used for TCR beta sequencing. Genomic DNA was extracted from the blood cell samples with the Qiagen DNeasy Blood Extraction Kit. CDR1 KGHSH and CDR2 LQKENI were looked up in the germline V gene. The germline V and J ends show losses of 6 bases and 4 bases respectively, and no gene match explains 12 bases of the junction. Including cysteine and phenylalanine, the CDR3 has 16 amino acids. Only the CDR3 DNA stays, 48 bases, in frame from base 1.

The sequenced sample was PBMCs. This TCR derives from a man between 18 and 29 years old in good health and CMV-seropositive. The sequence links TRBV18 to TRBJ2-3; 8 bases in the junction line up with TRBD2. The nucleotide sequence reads TGTGCCAGCTCTCAAGAGACTAGCGTATGGTCAGATACGCAGTATTTT. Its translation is CASSQETSVWSDTQYF.